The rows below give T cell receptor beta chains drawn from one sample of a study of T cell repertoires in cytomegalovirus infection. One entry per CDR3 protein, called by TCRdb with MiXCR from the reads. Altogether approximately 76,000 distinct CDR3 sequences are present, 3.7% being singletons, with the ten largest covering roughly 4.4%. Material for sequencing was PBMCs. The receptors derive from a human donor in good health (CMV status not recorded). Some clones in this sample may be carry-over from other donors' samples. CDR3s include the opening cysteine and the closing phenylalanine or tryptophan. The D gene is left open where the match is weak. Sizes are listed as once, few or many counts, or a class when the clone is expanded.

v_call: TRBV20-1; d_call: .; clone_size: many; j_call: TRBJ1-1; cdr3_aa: CSAEGGSGTEAFF; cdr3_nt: TGCAGTGCCGAGGGGGGCTCGGGGACTGAAGCTTTCTTT
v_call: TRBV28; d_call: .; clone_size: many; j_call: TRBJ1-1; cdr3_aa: CASRWAGWNTEAFF; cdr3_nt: TGTGCCAGCCGATGGGCGGGGTGGAACACTGAAGCTTTCTTT
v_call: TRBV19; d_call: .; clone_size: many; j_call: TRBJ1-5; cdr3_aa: CASRTDILLRGQPQHF; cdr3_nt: TGTGCCAGTAGGACGGACATTCTACTTAGGGGTCAGCCCCAGCATTTT
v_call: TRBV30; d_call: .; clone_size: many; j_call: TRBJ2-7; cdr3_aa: CAWTWGRGQSYEQYF; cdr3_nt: TGTGCCTGGACGTGGGGAAGGGGCCAATCCTACGAGCAGTACTTC
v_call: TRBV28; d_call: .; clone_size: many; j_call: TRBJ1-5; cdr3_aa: CASSLSGVGQPQHF; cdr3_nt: TGTGCCAGCAGCCTGTCGGGGGTGGGTCAGCCCCAGCATTTT
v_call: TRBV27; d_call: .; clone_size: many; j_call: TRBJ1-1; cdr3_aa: CASIIGPEAFF; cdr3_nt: TGTGCCAGCATTATAGGGCCTGAAGCTTTCTTT
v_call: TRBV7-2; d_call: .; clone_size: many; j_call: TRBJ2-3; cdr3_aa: CASSFIDRPDTQYF; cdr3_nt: TGTGCCAGCAGCTTTATTGACAGGCCGGATACGCAGTATTTT
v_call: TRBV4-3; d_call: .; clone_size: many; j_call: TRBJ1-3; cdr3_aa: CASSLQGSGNTIYF; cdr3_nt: TGCGCCAGCAGCTTACAGGGCTCTGGAAACACCATATATTTT
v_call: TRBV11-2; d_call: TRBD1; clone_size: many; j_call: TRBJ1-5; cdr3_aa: CASSPDRDFSQPQHF; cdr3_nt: TGTGCCAGCAGCCCGGACAGGGATTTTAGTCAGCCCCAGCATTTT
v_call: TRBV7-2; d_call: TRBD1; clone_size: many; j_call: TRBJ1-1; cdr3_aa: CASSPYLGQPEAFF; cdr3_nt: TGTGCCAGCAGCCCATACCTGGGACAGCCTGAAGCTTTCTTT
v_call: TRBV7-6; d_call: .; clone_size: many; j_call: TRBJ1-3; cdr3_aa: CASSLVPRGKGNTIYF; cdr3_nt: TGTGCCAGCAGCTTAGTCCCTCGGGGAAAAGGAAACACCATATATTTT
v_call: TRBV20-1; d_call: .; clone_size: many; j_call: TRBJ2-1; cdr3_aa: CSAHRPGSYNEQFF; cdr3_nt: TGCAGTGCTCACAGACCGGGGTCCTACAATGAGCAGTTCTTC
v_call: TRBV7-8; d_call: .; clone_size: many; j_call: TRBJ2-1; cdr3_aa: CASSLAWVGRVSSYNEQFF; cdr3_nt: TGTGCCAGCAGCTTAGCGTGGGTGGGCAGGGTGAGCTCCTACAATGAGCAGTTCTTC
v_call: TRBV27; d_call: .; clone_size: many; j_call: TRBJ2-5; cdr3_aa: CASSLSAGIETQYF; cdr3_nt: TGTGCCAGCAGTTTATCGGCAGGAATAGAGACCCAGTACTTC
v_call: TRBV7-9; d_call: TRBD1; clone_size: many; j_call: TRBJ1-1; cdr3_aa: CASLPGTGRIWGGNTEAFF; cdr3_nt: TGTGCCAGCCTTCCAGGGACAGGACGCATCTGGGGAGGGAACACTGAAGCTTTCTTT
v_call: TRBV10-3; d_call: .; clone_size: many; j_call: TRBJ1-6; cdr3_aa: CAISTDSKYNSPLHF; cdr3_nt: TGTGCCATCAGTACGGACAGCAAATATAATTCACCCCTCCACTTT
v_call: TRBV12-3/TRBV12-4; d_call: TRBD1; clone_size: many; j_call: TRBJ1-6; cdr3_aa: CASRKQGSRSPLHF; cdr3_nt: TGTGCCAGCAGGAAACAGGGGTCTCGGTCACCCCTCCACTTT
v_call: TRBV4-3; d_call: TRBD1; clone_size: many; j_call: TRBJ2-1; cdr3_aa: CASSHDRGYEQFF; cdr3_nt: TGCGCCAGCAGCCACGACAGGGGATATGAGCAGTTCTTC
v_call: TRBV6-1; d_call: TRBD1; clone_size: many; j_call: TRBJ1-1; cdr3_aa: CASIRGGAMTEAFF; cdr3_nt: TGTGCCAGCATCAGGGGGGGGGCGATGACTGAAGCTTTCTTT
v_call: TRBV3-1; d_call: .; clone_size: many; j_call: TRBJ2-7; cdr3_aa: CASSQDYGFSYEQYF; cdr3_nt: TGTGCCAGCAGCCAAGATTACGGATTCTCCTACGAGCAGTACTTC
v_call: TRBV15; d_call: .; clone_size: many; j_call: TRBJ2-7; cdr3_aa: CATSAGRWYEQYF; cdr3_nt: TGTGCCACCAGCGCAGGGCGTTGGTACGAGCAGTACTTC